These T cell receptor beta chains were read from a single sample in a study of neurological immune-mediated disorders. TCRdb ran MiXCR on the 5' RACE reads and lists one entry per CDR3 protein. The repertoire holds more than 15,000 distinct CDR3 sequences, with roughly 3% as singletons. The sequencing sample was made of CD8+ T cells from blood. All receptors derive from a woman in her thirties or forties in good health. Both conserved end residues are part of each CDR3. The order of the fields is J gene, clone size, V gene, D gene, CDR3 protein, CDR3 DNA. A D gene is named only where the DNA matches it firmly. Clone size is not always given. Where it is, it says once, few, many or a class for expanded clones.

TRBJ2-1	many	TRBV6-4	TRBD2	CASSEDLGGSDEQFF	TGTGCCAGCAGTGAAGATCTCGGCGGGAGCGATGAGCAGTTCTTC
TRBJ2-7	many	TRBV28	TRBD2	CASRILAGPYEQYF	TGTGCCAGCAGAATTCTAGCGGGTCCCTACGAGCAGTACTTC
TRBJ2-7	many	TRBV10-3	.	CAITADGSYEQYF	TGTGCCATCACCGCAGACGGCTCCTACGAGCAGTACTTC
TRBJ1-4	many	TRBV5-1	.	CASRGAYSGKLFF	TGCGCCAGCAGGGGGGCCTACTCGGGAAAACTGTTTTTT
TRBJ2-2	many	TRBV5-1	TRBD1	CASSLDRGPSPGELFF	TGCGCCAGCAGCTTGGACAGGGGGCCTTCCCCCGGGGAGCTGTTTTTT
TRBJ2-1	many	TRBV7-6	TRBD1	CASSGTGAYNEQFF	TGTGCCAGCAGCGGGACAGGAGCCTACAATGAGCAGTTCTTC
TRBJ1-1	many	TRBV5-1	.	CASSPKRQVNTEAFF	TGCGCCAGCAGCCCGAAACGCCAGGTGAACACTGAAGCTTTCTTT
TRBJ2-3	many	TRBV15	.	CATSNSGATDTQYF	TGTGCCACCAGCAATTCGGGAGCCACAGATACGCAGTATTTT
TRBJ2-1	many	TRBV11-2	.	CASSLVRGEQFF	TGTGCCAGCAGCTTAGTTAGGGGTGAGCAGTTCTTC
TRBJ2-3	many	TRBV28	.	CASSLQGYTDTQYF	TGTGCCAGCAGTTTACAAGGGTACACAGATACGCAGTATTTT
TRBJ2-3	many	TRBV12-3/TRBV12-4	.	CASREGVHTQYF	TGTGCCAGCAGGGAGGGTGTGCATACGCAGTATTTT
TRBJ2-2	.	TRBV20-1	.	CSARRQEQGTGELFF	TGCAGTGCCCGTCGCCAGGAACAGGGCACCGGGGAGCTGTTTTTT
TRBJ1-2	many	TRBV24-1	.	CATGVPEGGYTF	TGTGCCACCGGTGTCCCAGAAGGGGGCTACACCTTC
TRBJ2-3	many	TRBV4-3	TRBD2	CASSQGGSVSGSTDTQYF	TGCGCCAGCAGCCAAGGAGGGAGCGTTAGCGGGAGCACAGATACGCAGTATTTT